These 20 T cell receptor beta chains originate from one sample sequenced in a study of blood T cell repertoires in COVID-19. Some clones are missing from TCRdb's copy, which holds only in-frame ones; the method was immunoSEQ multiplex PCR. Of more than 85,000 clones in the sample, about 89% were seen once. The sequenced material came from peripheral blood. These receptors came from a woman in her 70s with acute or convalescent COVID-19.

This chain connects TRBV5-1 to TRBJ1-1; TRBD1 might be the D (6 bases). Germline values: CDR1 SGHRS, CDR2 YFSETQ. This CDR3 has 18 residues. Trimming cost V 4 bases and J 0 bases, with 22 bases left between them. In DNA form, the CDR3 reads TGCGCCAGCAGCCCAGTCAAGGGCGGGGGGCAGTTGAACACTGAAGCTTTCTTT. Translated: CASSPVKGGGQLNTEAFF. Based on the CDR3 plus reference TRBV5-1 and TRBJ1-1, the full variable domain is KAGVTQTPRYLIKTRGQQVTLSCSPISGHRSVSWYQQTPGQGLQFLFEYFSETQRNKGNFPGRFSGRQFSNSRSEMNVSTLELGDSALYLCASSPVKGGGQLNTEAFFGQGTRLTVV.

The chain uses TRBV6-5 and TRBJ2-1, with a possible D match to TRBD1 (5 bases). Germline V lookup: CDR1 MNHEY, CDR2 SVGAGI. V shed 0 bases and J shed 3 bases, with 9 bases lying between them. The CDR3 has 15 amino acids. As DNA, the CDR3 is TGTGCCAGCAGTTACTCCAGGACAAGCTACAATGAGCAGTTCTTC. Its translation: CASSYSRTSYNEQFF.

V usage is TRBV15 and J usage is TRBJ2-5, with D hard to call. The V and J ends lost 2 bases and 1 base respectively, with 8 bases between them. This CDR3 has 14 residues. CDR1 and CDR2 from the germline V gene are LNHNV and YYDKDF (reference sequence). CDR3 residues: CATSRSSSQETQYF. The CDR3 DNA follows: TGTGCCACCAGCAGAAGTTCCAGCCAAGAGACCCAGTACTTC.

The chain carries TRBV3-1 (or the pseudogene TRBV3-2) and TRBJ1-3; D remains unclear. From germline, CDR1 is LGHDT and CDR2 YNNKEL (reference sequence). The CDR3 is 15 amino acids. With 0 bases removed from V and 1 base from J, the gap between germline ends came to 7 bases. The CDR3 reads CASSQDEGSGNTIYF. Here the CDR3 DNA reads TGTGCCAGCAGCCAAGATGAGGGATCTGGAAACACCATATATTTT.

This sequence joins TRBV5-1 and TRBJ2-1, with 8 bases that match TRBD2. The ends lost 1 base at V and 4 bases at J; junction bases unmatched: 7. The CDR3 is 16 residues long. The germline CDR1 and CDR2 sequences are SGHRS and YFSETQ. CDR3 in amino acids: CASSLPGGPIYNEQFF. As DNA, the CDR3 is TGCGCCAGCAGCTTGCCGGGGGGGCCTATTTACAATGAGCAGTTCTTC.

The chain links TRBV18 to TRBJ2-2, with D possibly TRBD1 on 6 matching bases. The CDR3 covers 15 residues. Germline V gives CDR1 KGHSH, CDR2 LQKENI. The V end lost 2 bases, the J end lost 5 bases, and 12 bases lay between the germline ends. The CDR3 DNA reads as TGTGCCAGCTCACCATCGACAGGTCCTACCGGGGAGCTGTTTTTT. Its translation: CASSPSTGPTGELFF.

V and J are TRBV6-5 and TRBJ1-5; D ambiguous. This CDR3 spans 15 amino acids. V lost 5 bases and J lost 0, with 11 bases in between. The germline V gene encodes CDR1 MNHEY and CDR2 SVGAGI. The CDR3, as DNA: TGTGCCAGCAGTCTAACCTCTTATAGCAATCAGCCCCAGCATTTT. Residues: CASSLTSYSNQPQHF.

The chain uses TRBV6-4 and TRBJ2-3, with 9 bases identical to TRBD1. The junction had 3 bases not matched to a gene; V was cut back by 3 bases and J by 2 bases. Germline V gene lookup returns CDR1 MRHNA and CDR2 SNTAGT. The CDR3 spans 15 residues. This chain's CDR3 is CASSEGQGNTDTQYF. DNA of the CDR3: TGTGCCAGCAGTGAGGGACAGGGTAACACAGATACGCAGTATTTT.

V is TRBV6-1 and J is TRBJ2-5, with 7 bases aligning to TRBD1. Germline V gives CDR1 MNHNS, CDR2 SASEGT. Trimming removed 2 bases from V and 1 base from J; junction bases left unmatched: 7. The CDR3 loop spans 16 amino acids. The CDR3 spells CASSEPYRGSQETQYF. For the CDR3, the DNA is TGTGCCAGCAGTGAACCTTACAGGGGTAGCCAAGAGACCCAGTACTTC.

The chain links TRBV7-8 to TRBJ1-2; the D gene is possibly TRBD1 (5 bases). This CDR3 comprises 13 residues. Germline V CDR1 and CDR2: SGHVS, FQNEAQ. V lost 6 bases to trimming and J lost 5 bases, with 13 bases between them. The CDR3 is CASRPGDLYGYTF. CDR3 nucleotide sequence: TGTGCCAGCAGACCGGGGGACCTTTATGGCTACACCTTC.

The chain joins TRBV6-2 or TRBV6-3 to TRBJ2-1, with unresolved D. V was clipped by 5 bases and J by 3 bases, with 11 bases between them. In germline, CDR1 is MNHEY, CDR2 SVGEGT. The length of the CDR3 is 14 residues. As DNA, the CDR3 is TGTGCCAGCAGTGAGATAGCTGGCTACAATGAGCAGTTCTTC. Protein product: CASSEIAGYNEQFF.

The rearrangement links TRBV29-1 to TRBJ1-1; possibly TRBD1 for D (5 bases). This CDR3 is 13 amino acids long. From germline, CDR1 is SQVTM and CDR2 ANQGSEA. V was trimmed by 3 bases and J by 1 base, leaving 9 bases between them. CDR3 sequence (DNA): TGCAGCGTTGATCCGCAGGGGAACACTGAAGCTTTCTTT. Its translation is CSVDPQGNTEAFF.

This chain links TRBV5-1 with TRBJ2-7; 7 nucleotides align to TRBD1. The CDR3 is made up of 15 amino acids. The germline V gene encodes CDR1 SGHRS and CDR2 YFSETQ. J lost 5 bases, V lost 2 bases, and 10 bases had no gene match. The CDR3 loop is CASSFQDRASNEQYF. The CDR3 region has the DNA TGCGCCAGCAGCTTTCAAGACAGGGCTTCGAACGAGCAGTACTTC.

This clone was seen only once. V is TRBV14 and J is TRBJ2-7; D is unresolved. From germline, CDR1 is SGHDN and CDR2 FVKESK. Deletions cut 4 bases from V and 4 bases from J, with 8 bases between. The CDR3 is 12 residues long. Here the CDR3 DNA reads TGTGCCAGCAGCCGAGCAGGTTACGAGCAGTACTTC. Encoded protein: CASSRAGYEQYF. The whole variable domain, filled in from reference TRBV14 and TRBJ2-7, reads EAGVTQFPSHSVIEKGQTVTLRCDPISGHDNLYWYRRVMGKEIKFLLHFVKESKQDESGMPNNRFLAERTGGTYSTLKVQPAELEDSGVYFCASSRAGYEQYFGPGTRLTVT.

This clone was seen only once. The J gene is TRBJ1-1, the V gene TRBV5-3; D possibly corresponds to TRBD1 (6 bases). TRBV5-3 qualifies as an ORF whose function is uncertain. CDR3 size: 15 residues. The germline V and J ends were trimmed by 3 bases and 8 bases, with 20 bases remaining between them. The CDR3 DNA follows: TGTGCCAGAAGCTCGCGTAATACTCGGACAGTAGAAGCTTTCTTT. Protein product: CARSSRNTRTVEAFF.

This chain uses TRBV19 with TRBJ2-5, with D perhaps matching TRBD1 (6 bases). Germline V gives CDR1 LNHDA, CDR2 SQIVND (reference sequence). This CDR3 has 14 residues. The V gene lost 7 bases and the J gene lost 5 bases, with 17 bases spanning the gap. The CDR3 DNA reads TGTGCCAGTAACCCACAGGGTCCGCGGGAGACCCAGTACTTC. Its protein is CASNPQGPRETQYF.

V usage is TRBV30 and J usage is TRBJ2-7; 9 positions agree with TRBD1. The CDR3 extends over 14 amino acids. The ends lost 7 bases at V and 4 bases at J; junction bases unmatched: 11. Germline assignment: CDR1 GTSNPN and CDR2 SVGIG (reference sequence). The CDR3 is CAFLRDRDVYEQYF. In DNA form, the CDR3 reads TGTGCCTTTCTCCGGGACAGGGACGTTTACGAGCAGTACTTC.

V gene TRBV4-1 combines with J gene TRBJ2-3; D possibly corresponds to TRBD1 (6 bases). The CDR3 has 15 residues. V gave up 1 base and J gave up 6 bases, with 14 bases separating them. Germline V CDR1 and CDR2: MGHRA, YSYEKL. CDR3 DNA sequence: TGCGCCAGCAGCCAAGCATCCTACAGGGCTGATACGCAGTATTTT. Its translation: CASSQASYRADTQYF.

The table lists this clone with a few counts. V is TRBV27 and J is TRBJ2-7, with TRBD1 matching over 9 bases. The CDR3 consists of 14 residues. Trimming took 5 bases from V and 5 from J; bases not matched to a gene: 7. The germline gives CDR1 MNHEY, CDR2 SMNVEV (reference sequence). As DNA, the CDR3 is TGTGCCAGCAGTGATCGACAGGGGGTCGACGAGCAGTACTTC. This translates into CASSDRQGVDEQYF.

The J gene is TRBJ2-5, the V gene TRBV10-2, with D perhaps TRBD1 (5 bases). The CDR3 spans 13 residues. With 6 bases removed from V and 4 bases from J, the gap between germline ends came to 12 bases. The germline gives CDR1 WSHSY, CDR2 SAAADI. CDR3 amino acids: CASSPQGGETQYF. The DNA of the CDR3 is TGCGCCAGCAGCCCCCAGGGTGGAGAGACCCAGTACTTC.